This T cell receptor (beta chain) emerged from a study of blood T cell repertoires in COVID-19. Study-wide background: Researchers got acute and convalescent COVID-19 samples from the United States, Italy and Spain. T cells, B-cell-depleted T cells, or PBMCs supplied cDNA or gDNA.

As processed by the authors: Estimation of nucleated cell counts relied on the amplification of reference gene primers. The method was immunoSEQ multiplex PCR; TCRdb's version includes in-frame clones alone and lacks a portion of them. The V and J calls and clone size come from that table; D and trimming were worked out from the DNA. In the table there are about 260,000 clones, 70% to 90% of which are singletons. The germline V gene has CDR1 MDHEN and CDR2 SYDVKM. V trimming: 6 bases; J trimming: 4 bases; junction bases outside the gene matches: 9. CDR3 length equals 14 residues. The source material was peripheral blood. The sequence came from a woman in her forties or fifties with acute or convalescent COVID-19. This chain connects TRBV28 to TRBJ2-7; 7 bases match TRBD2. DNA for the CDR3: TGTGCCAGCAGCCTACCCGGGACTACTTACGAGCAGTACTTC. It encodes CASSLPGTTYEQYF. Full variable domain (rest looked up from reference TRBV28 and TRBJ2-7): DVKVTQSSRYLVKRTGEKVFLECVQDMDHENMFWYRQDPGLGLRLIYFSYDVKMKEKGDIPEGYSVSREKKERFSLILESASTNQTSMYLCASSLPGTTYEQYFGPGTRLTVT.